This T cell receptor (beta chain) was sequenced in a study of T cell clusters in autoimmune cytopenias. Overall study results and limits: TRB repertoire shifts in secondary cytopenia and chronic lymphocytic leukemia mostly reflected lymphoma, not autoimmunity. The T cell clusters came from computational analysis alone and lack functional validation.

Germline V gene sequence: CDR1 MRHNA, CDR2 SNTAGT. This CDR3 has 14 residues. Each sample's input was roughly 230 ng genomic DNA, 30,000 to 45,000 genome equivalents. TRB was amplified by touch-down multiplex PCR, primer pools A and B combined. TCRdb reanalyzed the multiplex PCR reads, giving one entry per CDR3 protein sequence and no DNA. Its table lists around 9,000 distinct CDR3 sequences. Points on this clonotype: Its antigen is undetermined.

The rearrangement joins TRBV6-4 to TRBJ2-6. The sample taken for sequencing was peripheral blood. The sequence was collected from a human donor with an autoimmune cytopenia or autoimmune hepatitis (not recorded which). The CDR3 sequence: CASSEVVGANVLTF.